What follows are 28 T cell receptor beta chains derived from one specimen sequenced in a study of blood T cell repertoires in COVID-19. Data came from immunoSEQ multiplex PCR; TCRdb stores just in-frame clones and leaves some out. The sample lists tens of thousands of clones; over 80% were seen once. Sequenced material: peripheral blood. Every receptor here comes from a human donor in a cohort sampled during active COVID-19.

This chain connects TRBV5-1 to TRBJ2-1, with 8 bases that match TRBD2. The germline V gene has CDR1 SGHRS and CDR2 YFSETQ. CDR3 length: 15 amino acids. V shed 2 bases and J 6 bases; nucleotides not matched to a gene: 7. The CDR3 spells CASSFQAGEFNEQFF. CDR3 DNA: TGCGCCAGCAGCTTTCAAGCGGGAGAGTTCAATGAGCAGTTCTTC.

The chain couples TRBV30 to TRBJ2-3; 12 bases map to TRBD2. The CDR3 sequence is 15 residues long. Germline CDR1 GTSNPN, CDR2 SVGIG (reference sequence). J gave up 10 bases and V 4 bases, and 12 bases lay outside the gene matches. The CDR3 loop is CAWILPSGGAGAQYF. The CDR3 DNA reads TGTGCCTGGATCTTACCTAGCGGGGGGGCTGGGGCGCAGTATTTT.

V is TRBV3-1 (or the pseudogene TRBV3-2) and J is TRBJ2-7; D remains unclear. V dropped 0 bases and J dropped 2 bases, with 8 bases sitting between them. This CDR3 has 14 residues. Per the germline V gene, CDR1 is LGHDT and CDR2 is YNNKEL (reference sequence). CDR3 sequence: CASSQETETYEQYF. The CDR3 DNA reads TGTGCCAGCAGCCAAGAGACGGAGACCTACGAGCAGTACTTC.

This chain links TRBV5-4 with TRBJ2-5; tentative D call: TRBD1 (6 bases). V was pared by 4 bases and J by 2 bases, with 9 bases between. The germline gives CDR1 SGHNT, CDR2 YYREEE (reference sequence). The CDR3 is 13 amino acids. CDR3 sequence: CASSGGPQETQYF. CDR3 sequence (DNA): TGTGCCAGCAGCGGGGGCCCGCAAGAGACCCAGTACTTC.

This chain links TRBV7-9 with TRBJ2-5; weak D call: TRBD2 (6 bases). The CDR3 length is 15 residues. Germline CDR1 and CDR2: SEHNR and FQNEAQ (reference sequence). V was pared by 7 bases and J by 5 bases, with 20 bases between. Written as DNA, the CDR3 is TGTGCCAGCACTCTCGGGGGACCCACACAGGAGACCCAGTACTTC. Translating gives CASTLGGPTQETQYF.

V usage is TRBV3-1 (or the pseudogene TRBV3-2) and J usage is TRBJ2-7, with D hard to call. The CDR3 spans 12 residues. V was clipped by 3 bases and J by 3 bases, with 6 bases between them. Germline CDR1 is LGHDT and CDR2 is YNNKEL (reference sequence). The CDR3 nucleotides are TGTGCCAGCAGCCAGGCGGTCTACGAGCAGTACTTC. Its protein is CASSQAVYEQYF.

V and J are TRBV4-2 and TRBJ2-7; D is unresolved. This CDR3 is 15 amino acids long. Trimming took off 1 base at V and 5 bases at J, with 15 bases between the two ends. CDR1 is LGHNA, CDR2 YNFKEQ, per germline. The CDR3 loop is CASSQGAGYLDEQYF. The CDR3 DNA reads as TGTGCCAGCAGCCAAGGGGCAGGATATCTGGACGAGCAGTACTTC.

The J gene is TRBJ1-2, the V gene TRBV5-6; D gene uncertain. The CDR3 extends over 13 amino acids. V was cut by 2 bases and J by 3 bases, with 8 bases left in between. CDR1 SGHDT and CDR2 YYEEEE come from the germline V gene. CDR3 region: CASSLGSDYGYTF. CDR3 coding DNA: TGTGCCAGCAGCTTAGGGAGCGACTATGGCTACACCTTC.

Many counts were recorded for this clone. V gene TRBV21-1 combines with J gene TRBJ2-5; TRBD2, the table's D call, was not compared with the DNA. TRBV21-1 is described as a pseudogene. The CDR3 runs to 16 residues. The CDR3 DNA reads TGTGCCAGCAGCCCAGCGGTCGGGGGGCTTAGGGAGACCCAGTACTTC. Amino acid sequence: CASSPAVGGLRETQYF.

The V and J genes are TRBV27 and TRBJ1-6, with TRBD1 identical over 7 bases. Germline V lookup: CDR1 MNHEY, CDR2 SMNVEV (reference sequence). The CDR3 runs to 14 residues. J lost 12 bases, V lost 6 bases, and 11 bases had no gene match. The CDR3 protein is CASSRPDREGPLHF. CDR3 sequence (DNA): TGTGCCAGCAGCAGACCAGACAGGGAAGGACCCCTCCACTTT.

The chain is built from TRBV18 and TRBJ2-3; 12 bases are a match to TRBD2. The CDR3 is made up of 16 amino acids. V was pared by 2 bases and J by 4 bases, with 4 bases of the junction left unmatched. Germline V gives CDR1 KGHSH, CDR2 LQKENI. CDR3 sequence (DNA): TGTGCCAGCTCACCAACTAGCGGGAGGCTGTCAGATACGCAGTATTTT. Protein product: CASSPTSGRLSDTQYF.

The CDR3 reads CATSRDNGGEKLFF. CDR3 bases: TGTGCCACCAGCAGAGATAACGGCGGCGAAAAACTGTTTTTT. The chain links TRBV15 to TRBJ1-4; D unresolved. V lost 0 bases and J 8 bases, leaving 10 bases between the germline ends. CDR3 length: 14 residues. CDR1 and CDR2 from the germline V gene are LNHNV and YYDKDF (reference sequence).

A note on this clone: At one boundary the junction diverges from the germline segment, which might be a read error. The chain carries TRBV5-8 and TRBJ2-7, with 11 positions matching TRBD1. The CDR3 loop spans 14 amino acids. CDR1 SGHTS and CDR2 YDEGEE come from the germline V gene. CDR3 amino acids: CASRLGQGVSEQYF. As DNA, the CDR3 is TGTGCCAGCAGGTTGGGACAGGGGGTAAGCGAGCAGTACTTC.

V is TRBV6-1 and J is TRBJ2-7; a weak D match, TRBD1 (5 bases). Germline V lookup: CDR1 MNHNS, CDR2 SASEGT. This CDR3 has 18 amino acids. V was shortened by 1 base and J by 4 bases, with 23 bases between the two germline ends. The CDR3 region has the DNA TGTGCCAGCAGTGAAGTTCCGCCTGGGGCAGCCTCCGGTTACGAGCAGTACTTC. It codes for CASSEVPPGAASGYEQYF.

This clone was counted a few times. This chain joins TRBV19 and TRBJ1-3; 8 bases agree with TRBD1. The germline V gene encodes CDR1 LNHDA and CDR2 SQIVND (reference sequence). Losses at the gene ends were 10 bases for V and 1 base for J; bases not matched to a gene: 6. The CDR3 sequence is 14 residues long. In nucleotides, the CDR3 is TGTGCCACGGGACAGGTAACGTCTGGAAACACCATATATTTT. This translates into CATGQVTSGNTIYF.

The chain is built from TRBV5-1 and TRBJ2-1, with 7 nucleotides matching TRBD1. Germline V gives CDR1 SGHRS, CDR2 YFSETQ. The CDR3 runs 15 residues. Unmatched junction bases numbered 2, after V lost 0 bases and J lost 2 bases. Here the CDR3 reads CASSLGQGTYNEQFF. The CDR3 region has the DNA TGCGCCAGCAGCTTGGGACAGGGAACCTACAATGAGCAGTTCTTC.

This clone was counted between two and nine times. This rearrangement joins TRBV5-1 to TRBJ2-7, with D possibly TRBD2 on 5 matching bases. V lost 1 base to trimming and J lost 0 bases, with 11 bases between them. In germline, CDR1 is SGHRS, CDR2 YFSETQ. The CDR3 is made up of 15 amino acids. CDR3 residues: CASSLSGVSSYEQYF. The CDR3 DNA reads as TGCGCCAGCAGCTTGTCCGGGGTTAGCTCCTACGAGCAGTACTTC.

This clone was counted once. The chain couples TRBV29-1 to TRBJ2-7; 11 bases are a match to TRBD2. CDR1 is SQVTM, CDR2 ANQGSEA, per germline. This CDR3 is 13 amino acids long. After removal of 7 bases from V and 3 bases from J, the junction contained 5 bases not matched to a gene. CDR3 residues: CSAATSGNYEQYF. CDR3 coding DNA: TGCAGCGCAGCGACTAGCGGGAACTACGAGCAGTACTTC.

This sequence joins TRBV6-1 and TRBJ1-4; D is unresolved. Trimming removed 2 bases from V and 5 bases from J, with 9 bases in between. The CDR3 loop spans 14 amino acids. Germline V gene lookup returns CDR1 MNHNS and CDR2 SASEGT. The CDR3 DNA reads TGTGCCAGCAGTGAATTGGCAATAAATGAAAAACTGTTTTTT. This encodes CASSELAINEKLFF.

This clone came up a few times. The J gene is TRBJ1-1, the V gene TRBV28; D may be TRBD1 (6 bases). Germline V gene sequence: CDR1 MDHEN, CDR2 SYDVKM. This CDR3 comprises 15 residues. V was trimmed by 3 bases and J by 3 bases, leaving 14 bases between them. CDR3 sequence: CASSLRGGGDTEAFF. The CDR3 nucleotides read TGTGCCAGCAGTTTGAGAGGGGGAGGGGACACTGAAGCTTTCTTT.

The V and J genes are TRBV30 and TRBJ2-2; no firm D call. The CDR3 runs to 12 residues. The V gene lost 0 bases and the J gene lost 9 bases, with 8 bases spanning the gap. CDR1 GTSNPN and CDR2 SVGIG come from the germline V gene (reference sequence). CDR3 sequence (DNA): TGTGCCTGGAGTGTCTCAGGAAGGGAGCTGTTTTTT. This translates into CAWSVSGRELFF.

CDR3 nucleotide sequence: TGTGCCAGCAGTTTCGATAGGGGACAGCCCCAGCATTTT. Translating it yields CASSFDRGQPQHF. The chain carries TRBV28 and TRBJ1-5, with D tentatively TRBD1 (5 bases). CDR1 is MDHEN, CDR2 SYDVKM, per germline. This CDR3 is built from 13 residues. V lost 3 bases, J lost 7 bases, and 10 bases lay in between.

V is TRBV18 and J is TRBJ2-7; D might be TRBD1 (5 bases). CDR1 is KGHSH and CDR2 is LQKENI in the germline V gene. V shed 0 bases and J shed 5 bases, with 11 bases lying between them. CDR3 length equals 14 residues. The CDR3, as DNA: TGTGCCAGCTCACCACCGTCCAGGGCAGACGAGCAGTACTTC. This gives the protein CASSPPSRADEQYF.

V and J are TRBV19 and TRBJ1-1; 7 bases align to TRBD1. CDR1 and CDR2 from the germline V gene are LNHDA and SQIVND (reference sequence). The CDR3 has 14 residues. The V gene end was trimmed by 6 bases and the J gene end by 0 bases; junction bases not matched to a gene: 4. This CDR3 is CASRETGMNTEAFF. The CDR3, as DNA: TGTGCCAGTAGAGAGACAGGGATGAACACTGAAGCTTTCTTT.

The CDR3 DNA follows: TGTGCCAGTACAGATGATCCGACTAGCGGGGGGTCAGATACGCAGTATTTT. Translating it yields CASTDDPTSGGSDTQYF. V usage is TRBV19 and J usage is TRBJ2-3; 13 bases are shared with TRBD2. The V gene's germline CDR1 is LNHDA and CDR2 SQIVND (reference sequence). CDR3 length equals 17 residues. V lost 7 bases, J lost 4 bases, and 11 bases stayed unmatched. Full variable domain (outside the CDR3, taken from reference TRBV19 and TRBJ2-3): DGGITQSPKYLFRKEGQNVTLSCEQNLNHDAMYWYRQDPGQGLRLIYYSQIVNDFQKGDIAEGYSVSREKKESFPLTVTSAQKNPTAFYLCASTDDPTSGGSDTQYFGPGTRLTVL.

The chain is built from TRBV6-5 and TRBJ2-1, with 10 nucleotides matching TRBD1. This CDR3 contains 14 residues. Per germline, CDR1 MNHEY and CDR2 SVGAGI. V lost 4 bases to trimming and J lost 9 bases; unmatched junction nucleotides: 6. In DNA, the CDR3 is TGTGCCAGCAGTTCTCAGACAGGGGGCTTTGAGCAGTTCTTC. As protein: CASSSQTGGFEQFF.

Notes on this clone: The germline gene is not matched at one end of the junction; a read error may be the cause. Other DNA sequences of this sample code for an identical CDR3. V is TRBV7-7 and J is TRBJ2-5; 8 nucleotides align to TRBD1. Germline CDR1 reads SSHAT; CDR2 reads FNYEAQ (reference sequence). CDR3 size: 14 residues. CDR3 nucleotide sequence: TGTGCTAGCAGCTTCGGACAGGGCGGTGAGACCCAGTACTTC. The encoded protein is CASSFGQGGETQYF.

The rearrangement joins TRBV7-2 to TRBJ2-5; 13 bases line up with TRBD2. After removal of 3 bases from V and 5 bases from J, the junction contained 6 bases not matched to a gene. The CDR3 runs 16 residues. Germline CDR1 reads SGHTA; CDR2 reads FQGNSA. CDR3 nucleotides: TGTGCCAGCAGCTTTTGGACTAGCGGGGGTGGGGAGACCCAGTACTTC. The encoded protein is CASSFWTSGGGETQYF.